This is a list of T cell receptor beta chains from one sample in a study of control samples from healthy donors and cancer patients. The protocol was immunoSEQ multiplex PCR, while the TCRdb copy is restricted to in-frame clones and leaves out a portion. The sample consists of under 450,000 clones, around nine tenths of them appearing once. Sequenced material: PBMCs. Receptors originate from a man aged 40-49 years with head and neck cancer. Both conserved end residues are part of each CDR3.

j_call | v_call | cdr3_aa
TRBJ2-1 | TRBV6-2/TRBV6-3 | CASSPFPTSGGNNEQFF
TRBJ1-1 | TRBV14 | CASSPGAVGAFF
TRBJ2-7 | TRBV5-1 | CASSPPDYHEQYF
TRBJ1-2 | TRBV18 | CASSPDTGRNYGYTF
TRBJ2-7 | TRBV12-3/TRBV12-4 | CASRISGSYEQYF
TRBJ1-2 | TRBV11-2 | CASSQIGYGYTF
TRBJ2-1 | TRBV27 | CASGGMFGNEQFF
TRBJ1-6 | TRBV10-3 | CAISERRQGSSYNSPLHF
TRBJ2-3 | TRBV18 | CASSPPASGIDTQYF
TRBJ1-4 | TRBV28 | CASSLSTGTGGEKLFF
TRBJ1-6 | TRBV6-5 | CASSPQHYNSPLHF
TRBJ2-7 | TRBV7-6 | CASSPRAGTSGTYEQYF
TRBJ2-1 | TRBV7-3 | CASSLSGGYGNEQFF
TRBJ2-7 | TRBV27 | CASSLRQGNSEQYF
TRBJ2-6 | TRBV4-1 | CASAIAGANVLTF
TRBJ2-5 | TRBV7-7 | CASSRMGLAGGETQYF
TRBJ1-2 | TRBV6-4 | CASSAGAEGGYGYTF
TRBJ2-2 | TRBV10-2 | CASREGAGGMGGWELFF
TRBJ2-2 | TRBV19 | CASLQYWGTGELFF
TRBJ1-1 | TRBV7-2 | CASSYGSGGAVVDTEAFF
TRBJ1-2 | TRBV4-1 | CASSYGRESYGYTF
TRBJ2-7 | TRBV10-2 | CASSGQGVDEQYF
TRBJ1-5 | TRBV5-6 | CASSFRGYNQPQHF
TRBJ1-1 | TRBV10-1 | CASSDGRGGWGTEAFF
TRBJ1-2 | TRBV27 | CASSSLANYGYTF
TRBJ2-1 | TRBV27 | CASSLLIGEQFF
TRBJ1-1 | TRBV28 | CASRAGDTEAFF
TRBJ1-3 | TRBV18 | CASSPMGDRASGNTIYF
TRBJ1-3 | TRBV10-2 | CASSEQGSGNTIYF
TRBJ2-7 | TRBV14 | CASSQVGRGYEQYF
TRBJ2-7 | TRBV28 | CASSSNGQGRLYEQYF
TRBJ2-3 | TRBV4-1 | CASSQVTSGVLMDTDTQYF
TRBJ1-5 | TRBV28 | CASSTPTGGAQPQHF
TRBJ2-3 | TRBV6-1 | CASSETPRGQGTDTQYF
TRBJ1-1 | TRBV5-5 | CASSRDRGFMNTEAFF
TRBJ2-3 | TRBV2 | CASSEYRTSGNTDTQYF
TRBJ2-5 | TRBV18 | CASSRRTDQETQYF
TRBJ1-1 | TRBV28 | CASSLPRDTEAFF
TRBJ2-2 | TRBV5-1 | CASSLEPKTTGELFF
TRBJ1-1 | TRBV18 | CASSLGTDPGRAEAFF
TRBJ1-5 | TRBV19 | CASRDRGSQPQHF
TRBJ1-1 | TRBV6-4 | CASRLRLNTEAFF
TRBJ2-1 | TRBV27 | CASTAGVDYNEQFF
TRBJ2-1 | TRBV28 | CASSPGTSGDNEQFF